The text below deals with one T cell receptor beta chain. The antigen it binds to is not known. The input lacks base qualities; no much larger clone sits a single base away. Amplification of TCR beta CDR3 regions was carried out from RNA transcripts. The TCR CDR3 was subjected to a first round of RT-PCR using the HTBI primer set and the Qiagen OneStep RT-PCR kit. The libraries were constructed in a second round of multiplex PCR and then size-selected and purified. Sequencing of the libraries was done on an Illumina HiSeq2000 using paired-end 100 bp reads. Concerning the study's data processing: SOAPnuke was used to process the raw data, throwing out any read that contained adapters or uncalled bases, had a mean Phred below 15, or lacked an exact constant-primer or identifier match. COPE v1.2.5 was used to merge high-quality paired reads, and clonotypes were defined as unique nucleotide sequences. Clonotypes were aligned to IMGT TRBV, TRBD and TRBJ reference segments using MiTCR v1.1. The analysis was restricted to V-J combinations with a frequency above 0.0001, which together covered roughly 99% of the repertoires. The TCS score was defined as F50 (clonal expansion) divided by E x V (chaos), with BLOSUM62-based TCRdist calculated between CDR3 peptides within each V-J. Welch's t-statistics and random forest reduced roughly 540 V-J features to 13, which were used in a naive Bayes classifier (R e1071). Starting from the raw public reads, TCRdb applied fastp trimming at Q25, assembled clones with MiXCR and retained in-frame beta chains. Entries that share a CDR3 protein sequence are merged under the most common genes and DNA. None of the V and J calls come from the authors' own analysis; TCRdb made them. In this sample the table shows about 380,000 distinct CDR3 sequences, 11% to 15% of which occur a single time. The ten largest clones represent approximately 11% of the sample.

This sample is drawn from a study of T cells in Graves' hyperthyroidism and ophthalmopathy (dated by TCRdb to the late 2010s). Broadly, across the study: Peripheral blood samples were taken at initial diagnosis, before any treatment was given. Following sampling, methimazole starting at 30 mg daily was given to hyperthyroidism patients, and high-dose intravenous methylprednisolone was given to ophthalmopathy patients. TCR V-J signatures able to tell the groups apart were searched for in a discovery cohort of around 95 patients, of whom roughly 42 had Graves' ophthalmopathy and 55 to 60 had stable Graves' hyperthyroidism. For training and testing, the 100 or so patients in the discovery cohort were randomly divided in a 7:3 ratio. Prospective prediction of ophthalmopathy was tested in an independent validation cohort consisting of under 20 hyperthyroidism patients and around 16 patients who later progressed to ophthalmopathy. The paper reports TCR Vbeta CDR3 sequencing of some 140 peripheral blood samples: 43 ophthalmopathy, around 80 hyperthyroidism and around 17 progressor patients. In addition, the study compared T-cell repertoires in thyroid tissue and in blood from several Graves' hyperthyroidism patients.

Paper-wide results and their limitations: During validation, the model predicted progression to ophthalmopathy a median of about 6.5 months ahead of onset, with roughly 65% sensitivity and 72% to 80% specificity. No statistical method was used to fix the sample size in advance, and group allocation was not hidden from the investigators. Most expanded thyroid clonotypes (frequency above 0.001) were also found in blood, which suggests that blood repertoires may mirror thyroid immune responses. In cross-validation, a model built on a 13 V-J signature told ophthalmopathy apart from stable hyperthyroidism with 85% to 90% sensitivity and 81% to 82% specificity, and in testing the same model reached 80%/75%.

Based on the germline V gene, the CDR1 and CDR2 sequences are LGHNA and YNFKEQ. The cysteine opens and the phenylalanine closes a CDR3 of 14 amino acids. Just the 42-base CDR3 DNA is kept, in frame starting at base 1. The V and J ends are trimmed by 1 base and 6 bases, leaving 10 bases between them. Graves' hyperthyroidism was defined as stable when no progression to ophthalmopathy occurred over 18 months of follow-up. Hyperthyroidism patients were aged 18 to 65 years and newly diagnosed, with disease duration of less than 2 months. Exclusion was applied to patients with uncontrolled infections, other autoimmune diseases, pregnancy or lactation. Diagnoses were based on clinical symptoms, serum thyroxine and TRAb, thyroid ultrasound and orbital computed tomography. Ficoll-Paque density gradient centrifugation was used to isolate PBMCs from about 10 ml of fresh peripheral blood. Total RNA was extracted using Trizol reagent, and RNA quality was assessed on an Agilent 2100 Bioanalyzer.

This clonotype was sampled from a woman aged 55-75 years with Graves' hyperthyroidism. The sequence joins TRBV4-2 to TRBJ2-1, with the D gene too uncertain to name. The sample comprised blood. The base sequence is TGTGCCAGCAGCCAAGTTCTGCTGGTCAATGAGCAGTTCTTC. This is translated as CASSQVLLVNEQFF.